What follows are 13 T cell receptor beta chains derived from one specimen sequenced in a study of identical twins' blood T cells. Each CDR3 protein is one row after TCRdb ran MiXCR on the 5' RACE reads. Found here are 300,000 to 400,000 distinct CDR3 sequences, around 30% of them singletons; the top ten hold 6.1%. Sample: PBMCs. Every receptor here comes from a woman aged 18 to 49 in good health.

This clonotype turned up a few times. This chain connects TRBV20-1 to TRBJ2-3; the match to TRBD2 covers 7 bases. Germline lookup yields CDR1 DFQATT and CDR2 SNEGSKA (reference sequence). The CDR3 is 15 residues long. J gave up 0 bases and V 5 bases, and 8 bases lay outside the gene matches. CDR3 DNA: TGCAGTGCTTTGCTAGCGGATACTAGCACAGATACGCAGTATTTT. Translation gives CSALLADTSTDTQYF.

CDR3 residues: CASSPGVRGPRDTEAFF. The CDR3 nucleotides are TGCGCCAGCAGCCCGGGCGTGCGGGGACCAAGGGACACTGAAGCTTTCTTT. J is TRBJ1-1 and V is TRBV5-1; a weak D match, TRBD1 (5 bases). This CDR3 region has 17 residues. Germline CDR1 SGHRS, CDR2 YFSETQ. V lost 4 bases and J 3 bases, leaving 22 bases between the germline ends.

The V gene is TRBV11-2, the J gene TRBJ1-2; maybe TRBD1 (6 bases). CDR3 length equals 12 residues. The ends were cut back, 9 bases at V and 6 bases at J, with 14 bases in the middle. Germline V gene lookup returns CDR1 SGHAT and CDR2 FQNNGV. The CDR3 nucleotides are TGTGCCAGTACAGGGTCGGGCGATGGCTACACCTTC. Protein: CASTGSGDGYTF. The variable domain in full, completed from reference TRBV11-2 and TRBJ1-2, reads EAGVAQSPRYKIIEKRQSVAFWCNPISGHATLYWYQQILGQGPKLLIQFQNNGVVDDSQLPKDRFSAERLKGVDSTLKIQPAKLEDSAVYLCASTGSGDGYTFGSGTRLTVV.

Notes on this clonotype: The CDR3 does not close with the conserved phenylalanine or tryptophan, likely indicating a read error. The chain is built from TRBV29-1 and TRBJ1-2; D uncertain. This CDR3 is 13 amino acids long. V lost 5 bases and J lost 8, with 18 bases in between. Per the germline V gene, CDR1 is SQVTM and CDR2 is ANQGSEA. DNA of the CDR3: TGCAGCGTTCCCGTCGTCAGCTTTATGGGCTACACCCTC. Protein: CSVPVVSFMGYTL.

This chain joins TRBV9 and TRBJ2-3; TRBD2 matches 7 bases. Germline values: CDR1 SGDLS, CDR2 YYNGEE. This CDR3 has 15 residues. The junction had 4 bases not matched to a gene; V was cut back by 1 base and J by 2 bases. CDR3 region: CASSVSGGVTDTQYF. As DNA, the CDR3 is TGTGCCAGCAGCGTATCGGGGGGAGTCACAGATACGCAGTATTTT.

This clonotype came up a few times. The rearrangement uses TRBV5-1 and TRBJ2-2; D is ambiguous. V gave up 4 bases and J gave up 4 bases, with 14 bases separating them. The germline V gene has CDR1 SGHRS and CDR2 YFSETQ. The CDR3 contains 15 residues. DNA of the CDR3: TGCGCCAGCAGCCCCCCCTTGGGCTCCACCGGGGAGCTGTTTTTT. This gives the protein CASSPPLGSTGELFF.

In this sample, this clonotype turned up many times. This sequence joins TRBV20-1 and TRBJ1-2; D perhaps matches TRBD1 (5 bases). V lost 4 bases, J lost 2 bases, and 14 bases lay in between. The CDR3 length is 14 residues. CDR1 and CDR2 from the germline V gene are DFQATT and SNEGSKA (reference sequence). This chain's CDR3 is CSAKAGTVNYGYTF. CDR3 nucleotides: TGCAGTGCTAAAGCCGGGACGGTAAACTATGGCTACACCTTC.

This clonotype was detected many times. The chain is built from TRBV12-3 or TRBV12-4 and TRBJ1-3; the D gene is possibly TRBD1 (5 bases). CDR3 length: 16 residues. The ends were cut back, 6 bases at V and 2 bases at J, with 17 bases in the middle. CDR3 sequence: CASSPYGGGAGNTIYF. For the CDR3, the DNA is TGTGCCAGCAGCCCATACGGGGGTGGAGCTGGAAACACCATATATTTT.

The table lists this clonotype with a few counts. The chain carries TRBV20-1 and TRBJ1-2; TRBD1 aligns across 9 bases. J gave up 8 bases and V 6 bases, and 4 bases lay outside the gene matches. CDR1 is DFQATT and CDR2 is SNEGSKA in the germline V gene (reference sequence). The CDR3 is made up of 11 amino acids. The CDR3 spells CSATGQGGYTF. The CDR3 DNA follows: TGCAGTGCCACTGGACAGGGGGGCTACACCTTC.

Comments on this clonotype: A read error may account for a junction end that differs from germline. V usage is TRBV18 and J usage is TRBJ1-5; the match to TRBD1 covers 7 bases. The CDR3 runs 15 residues. Germline CDR1 is KGHSH and CDR2 is LQKENI. CDR3 loop: CASSRTGDSNRPQHF. CDR3 bases: TGTGCCAGCTCGCGGACAGGAGATAGCAATCGGCCCCAGCATTTT.

This clonotype has just a few counts. This chain joins TRBV10-3 and TRBJ2-1; D possibly corresponds to TRBD1 (6 bases). The V end was cut by 4 bases, the J end by 7 bases, with 8 bases between. Germline V gene data show CDR1 as ENHRY and CDR2 as SYGVKD. The CDR3 extends over 12 amino acids. The CDR3 bases are TGTGCCATCAGTGTCGACAGGAATGAGCAGTTCTTC. Protein product: CAISVDRNEQFF.

Only a few counts were recorded for this clonotype. The J gene is TRBJ1-1, the V gene TRBV5-1; no firm D call. There are 12 residues in the CDR3. V lost 1 base and J lost 7, with 8 bases in between. CDR1 SGHRS and CDR2 YFSETQ come from the germline V gene. CDR3: CASSLSGFEAFF. In DNA, the CDR3 is TGCGCCAGCAGCTTGTCGGGATTTGAAGCTTTCTTT.

This clonotype came up a few times. The V gene is TRBV7-9, the J gene TRBJ1-2; 9 bases are a match to TRBD1. This CDR3 is built from 13 residues. V shed 5 bases and J 6 bases; nucleotides not matched to a gene: 4. Germline CDR1 reads SEHNR; CDR2 reads FQNEAQ (reference sequence). As DNA, the CDR3 is TGTGCCAGCAGCGGGACAGGGTTAAATGGCTACACCTTC. As protein: CASSGTGLNGYTF.